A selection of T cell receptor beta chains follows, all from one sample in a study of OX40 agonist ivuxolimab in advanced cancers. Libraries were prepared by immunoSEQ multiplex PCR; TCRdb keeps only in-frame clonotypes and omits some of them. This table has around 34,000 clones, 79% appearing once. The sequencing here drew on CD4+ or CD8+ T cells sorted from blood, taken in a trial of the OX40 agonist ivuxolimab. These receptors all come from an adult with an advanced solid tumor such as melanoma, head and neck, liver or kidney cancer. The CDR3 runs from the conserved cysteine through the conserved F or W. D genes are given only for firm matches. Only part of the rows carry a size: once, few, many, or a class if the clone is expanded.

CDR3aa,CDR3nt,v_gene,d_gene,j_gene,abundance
CASSEASTGLYYGYTF,TGTGCCAGCAGTGAAGCGTCGACAGGCCTTTACTATGGCTACACCTTC,TRBV6-1,.,TRBJ1-2,few
CAITGQLSTGELFF,TGTGCCATCACCGGACAGTTATCCACCGGGGAGCTGTTTTTT,TRBV10-3,.,TRBJ2-2,.
CSVAGGYEQYF,TGCAGTGTAGCGGGGGGGTACGAGCAGTACTTC,TRBV20-1,TRBD2,TRBJ2-7,.
CASSPPEYQETQYF,TGTGCCAGCTCACCACCGGAGTACCAAGAGACCCAGTACTTC,TRBV18,.,TRBJ2-5,.
CASRPPGQGHFF,TGTGCCAGCAGACCACCGGGACAGGGCCACTTCTTC,TRBV28,TRBD1,TRBJ2-1,medium-sized
CAISIGDEQYF,TGTGCCATTTCTATAGGAGACGAGCAGTACTTC,TRBV10-3,.,TRBJ2-7,.
CASSLRGGDYYEQYF,TGTGCCAGCAGCCTAAGAGGGGGGGATTACTACGAGCAGTACTTC,TRBV5-5,.,TRBJ2-7,.
CASSHPGLAGGGNIQYF,TGCGCCAGCAGCCATCCCGGACTAGCGGGAGGAGGGAACATTCAGTACTTC,TRBV4-1,TRBD2,TRBJ2-4,.
CASSHKPVAKNIQYF,TGTGCCAGTAGTCACAAGCCAGTAGCCAAAAACATTCAGTACTTC,TRBV19,.,TRBJ2-4,.
CASSYRGRNTEAFF,TGTGCCAGCAGTTACAGGGGGCGGAACACTGAAGCTTTCTTT,TRBV5-6,TRBD1,TRBJ1-1,.
CASSVGGTGVQPQHF,TGTGCCAGCAGTGTAGGTGGGACAGGGGTCCAGCCCCAGCATTTT,TRBV28,TRBD1,TRBJ1-5,.
CSVVGVGGELFF,TGCAGCGTTGTTGGGGTTGGCGGGGAGCTGTTTTTT,TRBV29-1,.,TRBJ2-2,.
CASSWDSSNQPQHF,TGCGCCAGCAGCTGGGACAGTAGCAATCAGCCCCAGCATTTT,TRBV4-1,TRBD1,TRBJ1-5,once
CASSADSRVAGELFF,TGTGCCAGCAGCGCCGATTCCAGGGTTGCCGGGGAGCTGTTTTTT,TRBV9,.,TRBJ2-2,.
CASSSGVYNEQFF,TGCGCCAGCAGTTCAGGCGTCTACAATGAGCAGTTCTTC,TRBV10-1,.,TRBJ2-1,.
CATQPHGGLAGSYNEQFF,TGTGCCACCCAACCGCATGGAGGGCTAGCGGGTTCCTACAATGAGCAGTTCTTC,TRBV27,TRBD2,TRBJ2-1,.
CASSAPNTGELFF,TGTGCCAGCAGTGCCCCGAACACCGGGGAGCTGTTTTTT,TRBV6-1,.,TRBJ2-2,.
CASTAQRDSLNEQFF,TGTGCCAGCACCGCTCAGCGGGACTCCCTCAATGAGCAGTTCTTC,TRBV5-4,TRBD2,TRBJ2-1,.
CAIGQLNTEAFF,TGTGCCATCGGGCAACTGAACACTGAAGCTTTCTTT,TRBV6-1,.,TRBJ1-1,.
CASSLTGTGNSPLHF,TGTGCCAGCAGCTTGACGGGGACAGGGAATTCACCCCTCCACTTT,TRBV5-8,TRBD1,TRBJ1-6,.
CATSRGTGGYRELFF,TGTGCCACCAGCAGAGGGACAGGGGGCTACAGGGAGCTGTTTTTT,TRBV15,TRBD1,TRBJ2-2,.
CASSRPGTSGPYEQYF,TGTGCCAGCAGTCGACCCGGGACTAGCGGACCCTACGAGCAGTACTTC,TRBV2,TRBD2,TRBJ2-7,few
CASSVSVRANEQFF,TGTGCCAGCAGCGTCTCAGTTCGAGCGAACGAGCAGTTCTTC,TRBV9,.,TRBJ2-1,.
CASSPFVGQTNEKLFF,TGTGCCAGCAGCCCTTTTGTGGGACAGACTAATGAAAAACTGTTTTTT,TRBV7-9,TRBD1,TRBJ1-4,.
CASSYLIQGAPGNTIYF,TGTGCCAGCAGTTACTTAATACAGGGGGCCCCTGGAAACACCATATATTTT,TRBV2,TRBD1,TRBJ1-3,medium-sized
CASSPPGLQGIGELFF,TGTGCCAGCAGTCCCCCAGGCCTCCAAGGGATCGGGGAGCTGTTTTTT,TRBV27,.,TRBJ2-2,.
CASSVDLSSYNEQFF,TGTGCCAGCAGTGTGGACCTTAGCTCCTACAATGAGCAGTTCTTC,TRBV6-4,.,TRBJ2-1,.
CASQSGSRTGELFF,TGTGCCAGCCAATCGGGTTCGAGGACCGGGGAGCTGTTTTTT,TRBV19,.,TRBJ2-2,.
CATSRDKAASGPYEQYF,TGTGCCACCAGCAGAGATAAGGCGGCTAGCGGGCCTTACGAGCAGTACTTC,TRBV15,TRBD2,TRBJ2-7,.
CAISGGSQGIQYF,TGTGCCATCAGTGGGGGCTCCCAGGGCATTCAGTACTTC,TRBV10-3,.,TRBJ2-4,.
CSVAMSGDSYEQYF,TGCAGCGTTGCTATGTCAGGGGACTCCTACGAGCAGTACTTC,TRBV29-1,.,TRBJ2-7,once
CASSTRTVKGATNEKLFF,TGTGCCAGCTCAACCCGGACAGTCAAGGGGGCAACTAATGAAAAACTGTTTTTT,TRBV18,.,TRBJ1-4,.
CASGTGSMNTEAFF,TGTGCCAGCGGGACAGGGAGCATGAACACTGAAGCTTTCTTT,TRBV19,TRBD1,TRBJ1-1,.
CASSLTGSSGVGEQFF,TGTGCCAGCAGCTTAACTGGTTCTAGCGGGGTTGGTGAGCAGTTCTTC,TRBV7-2,TRBD2,TRBJ2-1,.
CASSSGRADTQYF,TGTGCCAGCAGTTCTGGGCGTGCAGATACGCAGTATTTT,TRBV6-5,.,TRBJ2-3,.